The next 25 T cell receptor beta chains were all read from a single sample in a study of response to subunit inactivated influenza vaccine. TCRdb redid the calling of the RT-PCR reads with MiXCR, one entry per CDR3 protein. This table has 300,000 to 350,000 distinct CDR3 sequences, 20% to 25% appearing once. The source was PBMCs from blood, collected around 22 months after vaccination. Source of these receptors: a man between 50 and 70 years old who received an inactivated influenza vaccine.

Ten or more counts support this clonotype. The CDR3 here is CSGNRGQGTTEAFF. The CDR3 DNA follows: TGCAGCGGAAACAGGGGACAGGGGACCACTGAAGCTTTCTTT. The chain couples TRBV29-1 to TRBJ1-1, with TRBD1 matching 10 bases. From germline, CDR1 is SQVTM and CDR2 ANQGSEA. Trimming cost V 7 bases and J 4 bases; bases outside gene matches: 9. This CDR3 is 14 amino acids long.

This chain connects TRBV4-2 to TRBJ2-7, with 8 positions matching TRBD1. CDR1 is LGHNA and CDR2 is YNFKEQ in the germline V gene. CDR3 size: 15 residues. After removal of 0 bases from V and 3 bases from J, the junction contained 4 bases not matched to a gene. This CDR3 reads CASSQDLQGGYEQYF. The CDR3 nucleotides read TGTGCCAGCAGCCAAGATCTACAGGGGGGCTACGAGCAGTACTTC.

This sequence joins TRBV2 and TRBJ1-2; D call uncertain. Trimming took off 1 base at V and 7 bases at J, with 7 bases between the two ends. CDR1 and CDR2 (germline): SNHLY, FYNNEI. The CDR3 is 12 residues long. The CDR3 spells CASSEVGFGYTF. CDR3 nucleotide sequence: TGTGCCAGCAGTGAAGTCGGGTTTGGCTACACCTTC.

This clonotype was seen many times. The chain couples TRBV3-1 to TRBJ1-6, with TRBD1 matching 8 bases. This CDR3 has 18 residues. Germline CDR1 is LGHDT and CDR2 is YNNKEL (reference sequence). Germline trimming cut 6 bases from V and 10 bases from J; bases unmatched to any gene: 20. CDR3 DNA sequence: TGTGCCAGCAGAGCCATAGGGGGGTCCGGGACAGGTGGATCACCCCTCCACTTT. This encodes CASRAIGGSGTGGSPLHF.

This clonotype came up a few times. The chain uses TRBV7-2 and TRBJ1-2, with D hard to call. CDR3 length: 16 residues. Germline V gene lookup returns CDR1 SGHTA and CDR2 FQGNSA. V was clipped by 0 bases and J by 0 bases, with 11 bases between them. CDR3 in amino acids: CASSLAPGNTNYGYTF. The CDR3, as DNA: TGTGCCAGCAGCTTAGCGCCCGGGAACACTAACTATGGCTACACCTTC.

At least ten counts were recorded for this clonotype. The rearrangement uses TRBV4-2 and TRBJ2-3; perhaps TRBD1 as D (5 bases). Germline lookup yields CDR1 LGHNA and CDR2 YNFKEQ. Between the trimmed V and J ends, which lost 0 bases and 4 bases, there was a span of 11 bases. The CDR3 extends over 15 amino acids. The CDR3 bases are TGTGCCAGCAGCCAAGATTGGCAGGGCCCAGATACGCAGTATTTT. This sequence encodes CASSQDWQGPDTQYF.

This chain joins TRBV12-3 or TRBV12-4 and TRBJ1-4, with TRBD1 identical over 8 bases. The junction had 5 bases not matched to a gene; V was cut back by 7 bases and J by 4 bases. The CDR3 loop spans 14 amino acids. CDR3 bases: TGTGCCAGCACCACCACAGGGGGTAATGAAAAACTGTTTTTT. Residues: CASTTTGGNEKLFF.

The V gene is TRBV15, the J gene TRBJ2-1; D unresolved. V dropped 3 bases and J dropped 13 bases, with 7 bases sitting between them. This CDR3 contains 10 residues. Looked up from germline, CDR1 is LNHNV and CDR2 is YYDKDF (reference sequence). CDR3 in amino acids: CATSSPSQFF. CDR3 nucleotide sequence: TGTGCCACCAGCAGCCCGTCTCAGTTCTTC.

V gene TRBV7-2 combines with J gene TRBJ2-1, with D perhaps TRBD2 (6 bases). Trimming shortened V by 2 bases and J by 8 bases, and 19 bases separated the two germline ends. CDR1 is SGHTA, CDR2 FQGNSA, per germline. This CDR3 contains 16 residues. The CDR3 loop reads CASSLRKAEGGDEQFF. The CDR3 bases are TGTGCCAGCAGCTTACGGAAAGCGGAGGGCGGCGATGAGCAGTTCTTC.

The chain employs TRBV12-3 or TRBV12-4 and TRBJ2-7; possibly TRBD1 for D (5 bases). The CDR3 loop spans 16 amino acids. Trimming stripped 5 bases from V and 2 bases from J, with 19 bases between. The CDR3 spells CASSNKISTVPYEQYF. In DNA form, the CDR3 reads TGTGCCAGCAGTAATAAAATATCGACAGTACCCTACGAGCAGTACTTC.

In the case of this clonotype: A read error is possible here, since a much larger clone lies one base away. The chain couples TRBV25-1 to TRBJ1-4, with D unresolved. The CDR3 runs 11 residues. Germline-derived CDR1 and CDR2 are MGHDK and SYGVNS. V lost 11 bases and J 10 bases, leaving 14 bases between the germline ends. The CDR3 DNA reads as TGTGCCCAGCAGGCGGGCGGAAAACTGTTTTTT. It specifies CAQQAGGKLFF.

This clonotype was seen ten or more times. This chain uses TRBV12-3 or TRBV12-4 with TRBJ2-5, with 8 bases matching TRBD1. Trimming took 6 bases from V and 7 from J; bases not matched to a gene: 7. This CDR3 has 13 amino acids. The CDR3 nucleotides read TGTGCCAGCAGCCCGACAGGGGTCGGGACCCAGTACTTC. Its translation is CASSPTGVGTQYF.

To note about this clonotype: The junction does not match germline at one end; this may be a read error. The chain carries TRBV18 and TRBJ2-4, with D possibly TRBD1 on 6 matching bases. CDR1 is KGHSH, CDR2 LQKENI, per germline. There are 15 residues in the CDR3. The CDR3 protein is CASSRALRDKNSQYF. CDR3 bases: TGTGCCAGCTCACGGGCCTTACGGGACAAAAACAGTCAGTACTTC.

This chain joins TRBV27 and TRBJ2-2; 13 nucleotides align to TRBD2. The CDR3 has 15 residues. Trimming removed 5 bases from V and 8 bases from J; junction bases left unmatched: 5. The germline V gene encodes CDR1 MNHEY and CDR2 SMNVEV (reference sequence). CDR3 sequence: CASSAGTSGKGELFF. The DNA for the CDR3 is TGTGCCAGCAGTGCCGGGACTAGCGGGAAAGGGGAGCTGTTTTTT.

In its sample, this clonotype was seen a few times. V usage is TRBV7-8 and J usage is TRBJ2-3, with 10 bases aligning to TRBD2. J lost 1 base, V lost 2 bases, and 3 bases had no gene match. This CDR3 is built from 16 residues. CDR1 is SGHVS and CDR2 is FQNEAQ in the germline V gene. CDR3 loop: CASSLTSGIRTDTQYF. DNA for the CDR3: TGTGCCAGCAGCTTAACTAGCGGGATACGCACAGATACGCAGTATTTT.

The V and J genes are TRBV4-2 and TRBJ1-1; D is ambiguous. CDR3 length: 12 amino acids. Trimming removed 0 bases at V and 7 bases at J, with 6 bases between. CDR1 and CDR2 (germline): LGHNA, YNFKEQ. The CDR3 sequence: CASSQERNEAFF. The CDR3, as DNA: TGTGCCAGCAGCCAAGAGAGGAATGAAGCTTTCTTT.

The chain is built from TRBV12-3 or TRBV12-4 and TRBJ2-1, with TRBD2 matching over 8 bases. V lost 5 bases, J lost 8 bases, and 11 bases stayed unmatched. There are 15 residues in the CDR3. The chain's CDR3 is CASSLRGGAVDEQFF. The CDR3 nucleotides are TGTGCCAGCAGTCTTCGGGGGGGCGCGGTGGATGAGCAGTTCTTC.

The J gene is TRBJ2-5, the V gene TRBV20-1; a possible D gene is TRBD2 (7 bases). The length of the CDR3 is 14 residues. In germline, CDR1 is DFQATT, CDR2 SNEGSKA (reference sequence). The V end lost 7 bases, the J end lost 1 base, and 16 bases lay between the germline ends. For the CDR3, the DNA is TGCAGTGTCAGGGGTGGCGGGAGCCAAGAGACCCAGTACTTC. As protein: CSVRGGGSQETQYF.

The CDR3 loop is CAISDRGNQETQYF. The CDR3 DNA is TGTGCCATCAGTGATCGGGGAAATCAAGAGACCCAGTACTTC. The chain couples TRBV10-3 to TRBJ2-5; TRBD2 is a possible D gene (5 bases). This CDR3 contains 14 residues. The V and J ends lost 3 bases and 2 bases respectively, with 10 bases between them. Germline CDR1 reads ENHRY; CDR2 reads SYGVKD.

J is TRBJ2-2 and V is TRBV24-1; 9 nucleotides line up with TRBD1. Germline V CDR1 and CDR2: KGHDR, SFDVKD. The trim removed 4 bases at V and 0 bases at J, leaving 11 bases unmatched. The CDR3 is 19 residues long. The CDR3 DNA sequence: TGTGCCACCAGTGACCTCGGGACAGGGTGGGCCCCGAACACCGGGGAGCTGTTTTTT. Its protein is CATSDLGTGWAPNTGELFF.

This chain joins TRBV4-2 and TRBJ2-7, with D perhaps matching TRBD2 (7 bases). The CDR3 length is 14 residues. V shed 0 bases and J shed 10 bases, with 16 bases lying between them. Germline CDR1 reads LGHNA; CDR2 reads YNFKEQ. CDR3 in DNA: TGTGCCAGCAGCCAAGATTCCCGGGGGGCCCAACAGTACTTC. Amino acids: CASSQDSRGAQQYF.

The J gene is TRBJ2-5, the V gene TRBV7-2; TRBD1 matches at 12 bases. The V gene's germline CDR1 is SGHTA and CDR2 FQGNSA. V shed 6 bases, J shed 5 bases, and the junction held 7 bases outside the gene matches. The CDR3 runs 15 residues. Here the CDR3 reads CASRSGTGGAETQYF. CDR3 bases: TGTGCCAGCAGATCCGGGACAGGGGGCGCGGAGACCCAGTACTTC. Looking up the rest from reference TRBV7-2 and TRBJ2-5 gives the full variable domain: GAGVSQSPSNKVTEKGKDVELRCDPISGHTALYWYRQSLGQGLEFLIYFQGNSAPDKSGLPSDRFSAERTGGSVSTLTIQRTQQEDSAVYLCASRSGTGGAETQYFGPGTRLLVL.

The V and J genes are TRBV6-2 or TRBV6-3 and TRBJ1-5; D possibly corresponds to TRBD1 (5 bases). The V end was cut by 6 bases, the J end by 7 bases, with 13 bases between. This CDR3 spans 13 amino acids. Germline-derived CDR1 and CDR2 are MNHEY and SVGEGT. CDR3 DNA sequence: TGTGCCAGCAGGGGGCTTTCGGGACAGCCCCAGCATTTT. Translation gives CASRGLSGQPQHF.

The V call is TRBV20-1, the J call TRBJ2-5; the D is unclear. From germline, CDR1 is DFQATT and CDR2 SNEGSKA (reference sequence). This CDR3 has 14 residues. Deletions cut 6 bases from V and 4 bases from J, with 18 bases between. The CDR3 sequence is CSAKTRPGVETQYF. The CDR3 bases are TGCAGTGCCAAAACAAGGCCAGGCGTAGAGACCCAGTACTTC.

In its sample, this clonotype was seen many times. This chain links TRBV5-5 with TRBJ1-1; the D is unclear. The germline gives CDR1 SGHKS, CDR2 YYEKEE (reference sequence). The CDR3 runs 13 residues. V lost 1 base and J 4 bases, leaving 8 bases between the germline ends. The CDR3 nucleotides read TGTGCCAGCAGCTTGAGGGTGGGCACTGAAGCTTTCTTT. Residues: CASSLRVGTEAFF.